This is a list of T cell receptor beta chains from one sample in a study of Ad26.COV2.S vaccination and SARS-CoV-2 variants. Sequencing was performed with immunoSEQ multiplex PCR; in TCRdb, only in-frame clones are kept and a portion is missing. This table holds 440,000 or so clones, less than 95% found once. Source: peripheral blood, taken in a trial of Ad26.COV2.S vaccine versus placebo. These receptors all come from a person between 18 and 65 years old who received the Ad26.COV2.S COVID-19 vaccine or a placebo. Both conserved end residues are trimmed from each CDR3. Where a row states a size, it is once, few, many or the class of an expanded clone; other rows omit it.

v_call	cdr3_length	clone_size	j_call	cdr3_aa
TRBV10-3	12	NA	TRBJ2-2	AITLTPNTGELF
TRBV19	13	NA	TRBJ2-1	ASSWFEGSYNEQF
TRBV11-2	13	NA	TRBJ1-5	ASSSTPFSNQPQH
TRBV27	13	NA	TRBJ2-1	ASSLSVLPSNEQF
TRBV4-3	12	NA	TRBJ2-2	ASSQDHATGELF
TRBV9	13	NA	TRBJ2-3	ASSANSGGTDTQY
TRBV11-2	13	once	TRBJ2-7	ASSSRGQGRYEQY
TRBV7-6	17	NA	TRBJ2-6	ASYGLLEGGSLGANVLT
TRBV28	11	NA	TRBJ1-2	ASGQYSNYGYT
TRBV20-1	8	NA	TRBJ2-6	SAGANVLT
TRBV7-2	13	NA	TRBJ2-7	ASSQATGPLYEQY
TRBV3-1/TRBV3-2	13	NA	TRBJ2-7	ASSRAGSGSYEQY
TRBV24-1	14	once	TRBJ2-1	ATSDLTSGSSNEQF
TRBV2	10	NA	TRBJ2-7	ASGGVSYEQY
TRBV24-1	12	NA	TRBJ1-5	ATSDQTINQPQH
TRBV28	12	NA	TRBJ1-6	ASSSASLNSPLH
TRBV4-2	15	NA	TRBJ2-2	ASSPAGQGTNTGELF